This T cell receptor beta chain came from a study of blood T cell repertoires in COVID-19. The wider study: There were acute and convalescent COVID-19 samples, and they came from the United States, Italy and Spain. T cells, B-cell-depleted T cells, or PBMCs provided the cDNA or gDNA that served as material.

The CDR3 covers 13 residues. The trim removed 6 bases at V and 3 bases at J, leaving 3 bases unmatched. Per the authors' pipeline: Estimates of nucleated cell counts were drawn from the amplification of reference gene primers. Profiling relied on immunoSEQ multiplex PCR, and the TCRdb table lists in-frame clones only, not all of them. V and J calls and clone size are those listed in that table; D and trimming were worked out from the DNA. The repertoire includes some 370,000 clones, around 87% of them detected once, and 6% to 7.5% sits in the top ten. Sequencing used peripheral blood. This rearrangement joins TRBV12-3 or TRBV12-4 to TRBJ1-2, with 8 bases aligning to TRBD1. The TCR comes from a man aged 18-30 years with active or convalescent COVID-19. CDR3 in DNA: TGTGCCAGCAGCCCGACAGGGGACTATGGCTACACCTTC. Translating it yields CASSPTGDYGYTF.